Described below is a single T cell receptor beta chain sequence and its context. As yet, its antigen is unknown. The PCR contained 60 Vbeta and 13 Jbeta primers. Profiling relied on immunoSEQ multiplex PCR, and the TCRdb table lists in-frame clones only, not all of them. This sample has some 160,000 clones; approximately 88% occur once, and the top ten carry approximately 1.5%. The sample belongs to a study of cytomegalovirus exposure and HLA in healthy donors. Study-level findings and limits: Reports indicated that the classifier achieved high specificity and sensitivity in diagnosing cytomegalovirus status. The study had only CMV serostatus as immune exposure information.

This receptor was obtained from a woman younger than 35 in good health and CMV-seronegative. Sequenced: PBMCs.

CDR3 in DNA: TGCGCCAGCAGCACAACTAGCTCTGATGAGCAGTTCTTC. As protein: CASSTTSSDEQFF. This rearrangement joins TRBV5-1 to TRBJ2-1; D perhaps matches TRBD2 (6 bases). The V and J ends lost 4 bases and 8 bases respectively, with 13 bases between them. This CDR3 region has 13 residues. CDR1 is SGHRS, CDR2 YFSETQ, per germline.